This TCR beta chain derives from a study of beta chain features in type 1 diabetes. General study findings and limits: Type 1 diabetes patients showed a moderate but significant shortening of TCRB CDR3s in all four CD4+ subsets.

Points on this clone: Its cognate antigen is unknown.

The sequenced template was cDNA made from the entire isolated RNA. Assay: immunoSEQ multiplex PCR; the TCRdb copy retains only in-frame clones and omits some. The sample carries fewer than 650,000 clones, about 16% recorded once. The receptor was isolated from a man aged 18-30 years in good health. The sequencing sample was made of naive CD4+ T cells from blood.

CDR3 coding DNA: TGTGCCAGCAGCTTAGGGGCCAGGGGGCATCACGGCTACACCTTC. Its protein is CASSLGARGHHGYTF. The chain links TRBV7-9 to TRBJ1-2, with 8 bases fitting TRBD1. This CDR3 is 15 amino acids long. Germline values: CDR1 SEHNR, CDR2 FQNEAQ (reference sequence). J gave up 8 bases and V 1 base, and 9 bases lay outside the gene matches.